One sample yielded the 10 T cell receptor beta chains listed below, sequenced in a study of CD8 T cells in ankylosing spondylitis. TCRdb re-called the 5' RACE reads with MiXCR, one entry per CDR3 protein. The repertoire holds 200,000 to 300,000 distinct CDR3 sequences, with roughly 25% as singletons. Input material: blood, either unsorted or a sorted T cell fraction (not recorded which). The source is a male donor with ankylosing spondylitis or in good health (not recorded which).

This clonotype showed up many times. The chain links TRBV20-1 to TRBJ2-1, with TRBD1 matching over 9 bases. Germline CDR1 reads DFQATT; CDR2 reads SNEGSKA (reference sequence). V gave up 3 bases and J gave up 7 bases; unmatched junction bases: 13. The CDR3 sequence is 16 residues long. For the CDR3, the DNA is TGCAGTGCTAGGCTTCCGGGACAGGGCCTCCGGAATGAGCAGTTCTTC. Translated: CSARLPGQGLRNEQFF.

The chain joins TRBV7-8 to TRBJ1-2; D gene unclear. The V end lost 1 base, the J end lost 4 bases, and 10 bases lay between the germline ends. The CDR3 is made up of 14 amino acids. Germline lookup yields CDR1 SGHVS and CDR2 FQNEAQ. CDR3 sequence reads: CASSLGGAFYGYTF. The CDR3, as DNA: TGTGCCAGCAGCTTAGGCGGTGCCTTCTATGGCTACACCTTC.

The sample holds many counts of this clonotype. The rearrangement links TRBV28 to TRBJ2-5; D gene ambiguous. Germline loops: CDR1 MDHEN, CDR2 SYDVKM. V lost 4 bases to trimming and J lost 5 bases, with 14 bases between them. There are 14 residues in the CDR3. CDR3 sequence reads: CASSYPPFAETQYF. The CDR3 DNA reads as TGTGCCAGCAGTTACCCCCCCTTCGCCGAGACCCAGTACTTC.

This clonotype was counted ten times or more. V gene TRBV29-1 combines with J gene TRBJ2-7; tentatively, D is TRBD2 (6 bases). CDR1 is SQVTM and CDR2 is ANQGSEA in the germline V gene. This CDR3 region has 11 residues. Trimming took off 7 bases at V and 4 bases at J, with 11 bases between the two ends. CDR3 DNA sequence: TGCAGCGCAATGCGGGAATACGAGCAGTACTTC. Amino acid sequence: CSAMREYEQYF.

This chain links TRBV12-3 or TRBV12-4 with TRBJ1-2; 8 positions agree with TRBD1. With 5 bases clipped from V and 7 bases from J, the junction kept 6 bases outside the gene matches. This CDR3 contains 13 residues. The CDR3 spells CASSRDRKAGYTF. The DNA of the CDR3 is TGTGCCAGCAGTCGGGACAGGAAGGCTGGCTACACCTTC.

The chain joins TRBV12-3 or TRBV12-4 to TRBJ2-7; 8 bases are a match to TRBD1. With 5 bases clipped from V and 6 bases from J, the junction kept 6 bases outside the gene matches. The CDR3 extends over 13 amino acids. The CDR3 here is CASSGDRGSEQYF. CDR3 sequence (DNA): TGTGCCAGCAGTGGAGACAGGGGTAGCGAGCAGTACTTC.

This clonotype was counted only a few times. The V and J genes are TRBV12-3 or TRBV12-4 and TRBJ2-2, with 9 bases lining up with TRBD2. There are 19 residues in the CDR3. V shed 6 bases and J 3 bases; nucleotides not matched to a gene: 17. The CDR3 loop reads CASSLPTSGGGADTGELFF. CDR3 bases: TGTGCCAGCAGCCTACCCACCTCGGGCGGGGGGGCCGACACCGGGGAGCTGTTTTTT.

This clonotype was found many times. The rearrangement uses TRBV29-1 and TRBJ1-2; D gene unclear. Trimming cost V 1 base and J 7 bases, with 13 bases left between them. CDR1 and CDR2 from the germline V gene are SQVTM and ANQGSEA. The CDR3 is 13 amino acids. This chain's CDR3 is CSVEVGVPSGYTF. As DNA, the CDR3 is TGCAGCGTTGAAGTTGGGGTCCCGTCTGGCTACACCTTC.

In this sample, this clonotype turned up many times. V usage is TRBV29-1 and J usage is TRBJ2-2; TRBD1 matches at 7 bases. Germline V gene lookup returns CDR1 SQVTM and CDR2 ANQGSEA. The CDR3 covers 13 residues. Losses at the gene ends were 6 bases for V and 0 bases for J; bases not matched to a gene: 1. In DNA, the CDR3 is TGCAGCGTCGACAGGGCGAACACCGGGGAGCTGTTTTTT. Translation: CSVDRANTGELFF.

This clonotype was seen a handful of times. The chain combines TRBV7-8 with TRBJ1-5, with TRBD1 as a possible D gene (5 bases). CDR1 SGHVS and CDR2 FQNEAQ come from the germline V gene. This CDR3 has 12 amino acids. The ends were cut back, 5 bases at V and 6 bases at J, with 8 bases in the middle. CDR3 in DNA: TGTGCCAGCAGCCCCAGGGTTCAGCCCCAGCATTTT. Translated: CASSPRVQPQHF.